Here is one TCR beta chain with its context. Its antigen is as yet unknown. Amplification by 5'RACE using constant-segment primers produced TCR alpha and TCR beta cDNA libraries that carried sample barcodes and UMIs. TCRdb itself ran the 5' RACE reads through MiXCR, one entry per CDR3 protein. Among 550,000 to 700,000 distinct CDR3 sequences listed, roughly 17% were seen once. The sample belongs to a study of T-cell memory formation after mild COVID-19. Points from the study as a whole: Clones that shrank (day 15 to 85) were balanced CD4/CD8, whereas later expanders leaned CD4+.

The germline CDR1 and CDR2 sequences are SGHRS and YFSETQ. This CDR3 contains 14 residues. Trimming stripped 3 bases from V and 4 bases from J, with 10 bases between. Sequencing was performed on PBMCs or a T cell subset sorted from them (not recorded which). The chain uses TRBV5-1 and TRBJ1-4; no reliable D call. The sequence was obtained from an adult woman who had mild COVID-19 (a few samples of this study predate the infection). Cell type and time point are not known. CDR3 sequence reads: CASSSDTGNEKLFF. For the CDR3, the DNA is TGCGCCAGCAGCTCTGACACGGGTAATGAAAAACTGTTTTTT.